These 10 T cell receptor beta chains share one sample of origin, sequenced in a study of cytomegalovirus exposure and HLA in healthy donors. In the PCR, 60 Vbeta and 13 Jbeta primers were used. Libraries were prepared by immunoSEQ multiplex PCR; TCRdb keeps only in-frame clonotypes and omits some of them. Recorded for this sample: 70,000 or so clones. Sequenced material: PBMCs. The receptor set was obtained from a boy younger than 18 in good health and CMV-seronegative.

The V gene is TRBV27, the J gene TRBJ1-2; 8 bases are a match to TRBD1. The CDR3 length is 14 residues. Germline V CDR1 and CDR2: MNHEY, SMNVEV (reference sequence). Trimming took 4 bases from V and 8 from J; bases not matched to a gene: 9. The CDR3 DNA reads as TGTGCCAGCAGTTCCTATAGGACAGGGTACGGCTACACCTTC. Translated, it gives CASSSYRTGYGYTF.

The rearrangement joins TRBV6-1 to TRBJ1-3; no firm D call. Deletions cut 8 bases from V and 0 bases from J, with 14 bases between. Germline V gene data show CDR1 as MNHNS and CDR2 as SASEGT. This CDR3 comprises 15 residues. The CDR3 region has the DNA TGTGCCAGCGTGCCCAGCGGCGACTCTGGAAACACCATATATTTT. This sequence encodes CASVPSGDSGNTIYF.

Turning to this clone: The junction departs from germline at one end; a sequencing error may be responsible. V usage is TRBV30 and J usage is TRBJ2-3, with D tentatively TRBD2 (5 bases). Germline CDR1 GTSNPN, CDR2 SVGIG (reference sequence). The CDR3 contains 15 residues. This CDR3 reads CAGSATRHSTDTQYF. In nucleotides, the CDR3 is TGTGCCGGGAGTGCGACTCGTCACTCCACAGATACGCAGTATTTT.

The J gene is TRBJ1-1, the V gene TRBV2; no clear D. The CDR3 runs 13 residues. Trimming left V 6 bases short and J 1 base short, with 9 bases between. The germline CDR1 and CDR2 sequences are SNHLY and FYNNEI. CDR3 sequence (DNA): TGTGCCAGCAGCCAGGAAAAGAACACTGAAGCTTTCTTT. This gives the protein CASSQEKNTEAFF.

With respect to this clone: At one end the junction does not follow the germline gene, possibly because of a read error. The CDR3 DNA is TGTGCCAGTACAGCGCACTCCGACAATGAGCAGTTCTTC. This sequence encodes CASTAHSDNEQFF. This chain links TRBV19 with TRBJ2-1; D is unclear. Germline V gene lookup returns CDR1 LNHDA and CDR2 SQIVND (reference sequence). The CDR3 consists of 13 residues. The entire variable domain, with the rest obtained from reference TRBV19 and TRBJ2-1, is as follows: DGGITQSPKYLFRKEGQNVTLSCEQNLNHDAMYWYRQDPGQGLRLIYYSQIVNDFQKGDIAEGYSVSREKKESFPLTVTSAQKNPTAFYLCASTAHSDNEQFFGPGTRLTVL.

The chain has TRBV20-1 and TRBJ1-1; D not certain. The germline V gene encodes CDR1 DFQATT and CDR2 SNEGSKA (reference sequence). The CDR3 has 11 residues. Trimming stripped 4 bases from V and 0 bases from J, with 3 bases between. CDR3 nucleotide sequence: TGCAGTGCTACTATGAACACTGAAGCTTTCTTT. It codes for CSATMNTEAFF.

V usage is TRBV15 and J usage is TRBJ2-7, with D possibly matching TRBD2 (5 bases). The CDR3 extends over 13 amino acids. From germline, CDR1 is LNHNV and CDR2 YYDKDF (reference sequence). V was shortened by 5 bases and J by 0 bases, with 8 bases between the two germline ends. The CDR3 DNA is TGTGCCACCAGCCCCGGGGACTCCTACGAGCAGTACTTC. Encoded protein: CATSPGDSYEQYF.

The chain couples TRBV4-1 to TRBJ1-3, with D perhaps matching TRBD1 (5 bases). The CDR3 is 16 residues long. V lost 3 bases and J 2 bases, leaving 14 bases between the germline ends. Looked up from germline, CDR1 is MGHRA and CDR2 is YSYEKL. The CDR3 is CASSQGGGVAGNTIYF. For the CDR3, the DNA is TGCGCCAGCAGCCAGGGCGGAGGGGTAGCTGGAAACACCATATATTTT.

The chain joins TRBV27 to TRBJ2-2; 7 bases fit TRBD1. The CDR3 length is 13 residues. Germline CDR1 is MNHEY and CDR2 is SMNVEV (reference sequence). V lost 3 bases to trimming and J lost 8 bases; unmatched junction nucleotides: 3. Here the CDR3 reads CASSFMTGGELFF. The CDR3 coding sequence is TGTGCCAGCAGTTTTATGACAGGGGGGGAGCTGTTTTTT.

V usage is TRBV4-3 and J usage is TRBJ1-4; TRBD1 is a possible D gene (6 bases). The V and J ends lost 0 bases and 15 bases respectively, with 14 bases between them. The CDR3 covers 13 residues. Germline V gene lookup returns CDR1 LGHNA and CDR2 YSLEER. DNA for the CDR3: TGCGCCAGCAGCCAAGATTTATGGACAGTTTTGTTTTTT. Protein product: CASSQDLWTVLFF.